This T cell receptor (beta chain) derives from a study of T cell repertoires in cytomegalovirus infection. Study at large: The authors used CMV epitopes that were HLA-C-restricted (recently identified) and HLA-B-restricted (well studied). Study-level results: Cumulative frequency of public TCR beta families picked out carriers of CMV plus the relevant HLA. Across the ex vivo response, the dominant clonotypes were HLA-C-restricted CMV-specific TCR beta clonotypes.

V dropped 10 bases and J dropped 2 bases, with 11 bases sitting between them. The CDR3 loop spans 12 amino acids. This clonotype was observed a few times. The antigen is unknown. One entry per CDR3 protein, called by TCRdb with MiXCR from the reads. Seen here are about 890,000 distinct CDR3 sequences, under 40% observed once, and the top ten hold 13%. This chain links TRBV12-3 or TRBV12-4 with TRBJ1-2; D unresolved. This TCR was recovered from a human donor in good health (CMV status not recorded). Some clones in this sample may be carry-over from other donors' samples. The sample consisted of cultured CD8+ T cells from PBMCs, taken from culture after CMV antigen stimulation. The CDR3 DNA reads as TGTGCCACATTGGCGGGGAACTATGGCTACACCTTC. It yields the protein CATLAGNYGYTF.